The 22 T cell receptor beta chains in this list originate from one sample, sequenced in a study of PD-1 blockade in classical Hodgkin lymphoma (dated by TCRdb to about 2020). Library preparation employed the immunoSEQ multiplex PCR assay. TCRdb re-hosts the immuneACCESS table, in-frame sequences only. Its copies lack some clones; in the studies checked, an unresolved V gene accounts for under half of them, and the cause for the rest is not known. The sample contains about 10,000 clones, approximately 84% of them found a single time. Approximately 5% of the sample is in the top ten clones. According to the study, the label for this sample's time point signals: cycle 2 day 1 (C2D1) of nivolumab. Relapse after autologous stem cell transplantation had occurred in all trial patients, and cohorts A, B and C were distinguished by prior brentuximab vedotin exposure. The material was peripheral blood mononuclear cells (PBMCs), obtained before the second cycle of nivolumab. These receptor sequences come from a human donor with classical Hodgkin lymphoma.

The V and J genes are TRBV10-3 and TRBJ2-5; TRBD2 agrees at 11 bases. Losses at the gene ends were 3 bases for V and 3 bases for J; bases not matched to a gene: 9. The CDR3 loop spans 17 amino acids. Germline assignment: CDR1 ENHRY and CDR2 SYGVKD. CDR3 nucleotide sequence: TGTGCCATCAGTGACATACTAGCGGGAGAGGGGGAAGAGACCCAGTACTTC. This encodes CAISDILAGEGEETQYF.

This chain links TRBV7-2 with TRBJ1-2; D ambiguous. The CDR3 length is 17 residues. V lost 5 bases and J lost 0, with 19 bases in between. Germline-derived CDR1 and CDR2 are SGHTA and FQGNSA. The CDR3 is CASSSTRTNFANYGYTF. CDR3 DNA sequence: TGTGCCAGCAGCAGCACCAGGACCAATTTTGCTAACTATGGCTACACCTTC.

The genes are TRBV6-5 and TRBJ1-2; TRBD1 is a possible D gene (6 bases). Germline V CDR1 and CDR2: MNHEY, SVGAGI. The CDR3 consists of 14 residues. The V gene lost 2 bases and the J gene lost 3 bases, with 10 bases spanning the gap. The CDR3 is CASSYGYRDYGYTF. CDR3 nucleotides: TGTGCCAGCAGTTACGGCTACAGGGACTATGGCTACACCTTC.

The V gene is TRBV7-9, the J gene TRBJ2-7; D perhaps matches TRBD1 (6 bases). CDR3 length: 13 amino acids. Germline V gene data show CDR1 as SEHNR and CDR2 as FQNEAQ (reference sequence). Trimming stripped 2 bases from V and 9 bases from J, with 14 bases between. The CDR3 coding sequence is TGTGCCAGCAGCTTATTACAGGGCGTTAGGCAGTACTTC. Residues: CASSLLQGVRQYF.

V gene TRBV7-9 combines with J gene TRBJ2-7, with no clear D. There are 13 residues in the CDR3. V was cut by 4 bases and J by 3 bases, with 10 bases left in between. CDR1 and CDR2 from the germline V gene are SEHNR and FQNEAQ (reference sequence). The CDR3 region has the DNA TGTGCCAGCAGCTCGGGCCTCGGCTACGAGCAGTACTTC. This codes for CASSSGLGYEQYF. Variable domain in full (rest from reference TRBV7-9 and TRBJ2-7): DTGVSQNPRHKITKRGQNVTFRCDPISEHNRLYWYRQTLGQGPEFLTYFQNEAQLEKSRLLSDRFSAERPKGSFSTLEIQRTEQGDSAMYLCASSSGLGYEQYFGPGTRLTVT.

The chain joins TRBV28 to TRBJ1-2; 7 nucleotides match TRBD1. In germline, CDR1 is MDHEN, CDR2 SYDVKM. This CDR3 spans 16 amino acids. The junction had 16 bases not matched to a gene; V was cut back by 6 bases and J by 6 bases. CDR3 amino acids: CASRWELGTGANGYTF. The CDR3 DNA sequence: TGTGCCAGCAGGTGGGAACTGGGAACAGGGGCGAATGGCTACACCTTC.

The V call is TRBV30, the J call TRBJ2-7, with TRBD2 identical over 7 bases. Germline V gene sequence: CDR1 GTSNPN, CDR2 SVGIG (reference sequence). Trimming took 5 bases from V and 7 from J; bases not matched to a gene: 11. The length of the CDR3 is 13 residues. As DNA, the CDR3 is TGTGCCTGGTCGCGGGGGAGCCTTGGAGAGCAGTACTTC. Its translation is CAWSRGSLGEQYF.

The CDR3 sequence: CASSIFGQLQETQYF. The DNA for the CDR3 is TGTGCCAGTAGTATTTTCGGACAGCTCCAAGAGACCCAGTACTTC. The rearrangement uses TRBV19 and TRBJ2-5; D perhaps matches TRBD1 (6 bases). Between the trimmed V and J ends, which lost 3 bases and 1 base, there was a span of 12 bases. CDR3 length: 15 residues. Germline CDR1 LNHDA, CDR2 SQIVND (reference sequence).

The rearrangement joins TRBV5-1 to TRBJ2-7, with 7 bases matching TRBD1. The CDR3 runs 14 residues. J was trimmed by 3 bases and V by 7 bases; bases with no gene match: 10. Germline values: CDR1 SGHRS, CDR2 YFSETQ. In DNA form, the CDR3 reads TGCGCCAGCTCCAACAGGGGATCTGGCTACGAGCAGTACTTC. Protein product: CASSNRGSGYEQYF.

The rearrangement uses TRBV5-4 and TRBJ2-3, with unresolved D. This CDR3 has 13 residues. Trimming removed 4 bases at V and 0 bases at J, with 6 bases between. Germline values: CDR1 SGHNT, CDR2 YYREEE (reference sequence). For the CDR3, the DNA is TGTGCCAGCAGCCATATTAGCACAGATACGCAGTATTTT. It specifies CASSHISTDTQYF.

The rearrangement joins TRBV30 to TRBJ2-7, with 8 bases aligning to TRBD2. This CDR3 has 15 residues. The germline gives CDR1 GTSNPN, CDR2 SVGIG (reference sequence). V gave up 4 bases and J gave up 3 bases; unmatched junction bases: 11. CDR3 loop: CAWMGGFSGDYEQYF. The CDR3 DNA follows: TGTGCCTGGATGGGTGGATTTAGCGGGGACTACGAGCAGTACTTC.

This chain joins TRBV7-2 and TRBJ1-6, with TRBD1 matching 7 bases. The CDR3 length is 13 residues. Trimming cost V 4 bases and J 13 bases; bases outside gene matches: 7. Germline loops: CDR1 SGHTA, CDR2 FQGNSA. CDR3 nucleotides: TGTGCCAGCAGCTCCGACACAGGGGCGCCCCTCCACTTT. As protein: CASSSDTGAPLHF.

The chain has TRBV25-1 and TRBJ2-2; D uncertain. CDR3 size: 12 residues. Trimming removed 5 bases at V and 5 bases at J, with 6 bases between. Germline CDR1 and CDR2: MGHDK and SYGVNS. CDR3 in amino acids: CASSWVTGELFF. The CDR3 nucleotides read TGTGCCAGCAGTTGGGTAACCGGGGAGCTGTTTTTT.

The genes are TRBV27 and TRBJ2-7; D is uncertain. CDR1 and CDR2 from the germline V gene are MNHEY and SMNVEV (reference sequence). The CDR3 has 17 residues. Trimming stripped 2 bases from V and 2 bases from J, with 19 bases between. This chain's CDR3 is CASSLGFLGIGAYEQYF. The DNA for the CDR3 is TGTGCCAGCAGTTTAGGGTTTTTGGGCATAGGCGCCTACGAGCAGTACTTC.

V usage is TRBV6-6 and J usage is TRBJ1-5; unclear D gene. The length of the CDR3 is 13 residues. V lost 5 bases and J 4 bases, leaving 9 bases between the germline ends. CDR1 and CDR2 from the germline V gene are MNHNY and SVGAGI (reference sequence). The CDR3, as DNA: TGTGCCAGCAGTCCGACGGATAATCAGCCCCAGCATTTT. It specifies CASSPTDNQPQHF.

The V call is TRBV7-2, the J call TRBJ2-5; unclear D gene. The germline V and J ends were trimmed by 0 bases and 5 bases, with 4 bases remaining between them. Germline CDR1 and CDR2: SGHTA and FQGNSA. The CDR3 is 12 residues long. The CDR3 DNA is TGTGCCAGCAGCTTAGCGCGTGAGACCCAGTACTTC. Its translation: CASSLARETQYF.

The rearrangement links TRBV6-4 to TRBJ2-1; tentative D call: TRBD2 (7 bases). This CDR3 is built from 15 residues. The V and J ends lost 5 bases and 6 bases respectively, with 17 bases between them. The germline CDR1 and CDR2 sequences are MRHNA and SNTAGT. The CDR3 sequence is CASSRKGDYTNEQFF. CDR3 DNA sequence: TGTGCCAGCAGTCGGAAGGGGGACTATACCAATGAGCAGTTCTTC.

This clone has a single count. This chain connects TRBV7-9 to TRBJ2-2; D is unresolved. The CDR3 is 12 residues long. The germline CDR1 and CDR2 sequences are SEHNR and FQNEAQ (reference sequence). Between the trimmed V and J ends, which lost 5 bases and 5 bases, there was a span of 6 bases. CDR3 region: CASSPWTGELFF. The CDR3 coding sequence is TGTGCCAGCAGCCCTTGGACCGGGGAGCTGTTTTTT.

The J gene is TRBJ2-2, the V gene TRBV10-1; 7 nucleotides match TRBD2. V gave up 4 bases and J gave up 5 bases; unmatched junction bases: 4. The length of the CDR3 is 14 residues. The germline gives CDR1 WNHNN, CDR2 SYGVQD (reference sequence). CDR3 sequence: CASSGLAGTGELFF. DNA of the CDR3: TGCGCCAGCAGTGGACTAGCCGGGACCGGGGAGCTGTTTTTT.

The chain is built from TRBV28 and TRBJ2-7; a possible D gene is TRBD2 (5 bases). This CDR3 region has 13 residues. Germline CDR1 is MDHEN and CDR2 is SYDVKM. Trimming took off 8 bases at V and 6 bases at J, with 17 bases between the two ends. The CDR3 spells CASGSFRVSEQYF. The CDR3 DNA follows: TGTGCCAGCGGGAGTTTTAGAGTTTCCGAGCAGTACTTC. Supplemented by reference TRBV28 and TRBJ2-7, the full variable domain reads DVKVTQSSRYLVKRTGEKVFLECVQDMDHENMFWYRQDPGLGLRLIYFSYDVKMKEKGDIPEGYSVSREKKERFSLILESASTNQTSMYLCASGSFRVSEQYFGPGTRLTVT.

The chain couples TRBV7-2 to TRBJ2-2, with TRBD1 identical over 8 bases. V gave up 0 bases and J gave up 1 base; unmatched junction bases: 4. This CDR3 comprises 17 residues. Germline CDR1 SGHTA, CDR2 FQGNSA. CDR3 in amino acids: CASSLAAGGENTGELFF. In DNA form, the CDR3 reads TGTGCCAGCAGCTTAGCCGCAGGGGGCGAGAACACCGGGGAGCTGTTTTTT.

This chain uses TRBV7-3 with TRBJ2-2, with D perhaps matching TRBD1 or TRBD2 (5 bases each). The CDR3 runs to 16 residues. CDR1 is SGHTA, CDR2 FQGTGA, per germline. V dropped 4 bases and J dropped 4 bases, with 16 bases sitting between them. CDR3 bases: TGTGCCAGCAGCTCGTCCGGGGCCATGATCACCGGGGAGCTGTTTTTT. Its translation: CASSSSGAMITGELFF.